The text below deals with one TCR beta chain. Its antigen is not identified. This entry belongs to a study of T cell responses to AZD1222 COVID-19 vaccine. Overall study findings and caveats: Females outnumbered males among donors, who were mostly white British; clonal diversity was possibly underestimated. Unmutated variant regions are reportedly the target of nearly half of TCRs that are spike-specific.

Pooling of second doses given at about 4 or about 12 weeks was done. Produced via immunoSEQ multiplex PCR; TCRdb's table is partial and in-frame only. Of some 130,000 clones in the sample, approximately 90% are singletons; the top ten hold under 3%. Germline CDR1 reads SGHTA; CDR2 reads FQGNSA. The CDR3 is made up of 14 amino acids. Trimming at V came to 3 bases and at J to 9 bases, leaving 7 bases not matched to a gene. The chain couples TRBV7-2 to TRBJ2-1; 8 bases fit TRBD1. The clonotype was recovered from an adult who received the AZD1222 COVID-19 vaccine. Sequencing used peripheral blood, obtained 28 days after the second AZD1222 dose. CDR3 in amino acids: CASSFIQGASEQFF. CDR3 DNA: TGTGCCAGCAGCTTCATTCAGGGGGCGAGTGAGCAGTTCTTC.